The 16 T cell receptor beta chains in this list originate from one sample, sequenced in a study of radiotherapy plus CTLA-4 blockade in lung cancer. Profiling relied on immunoSEQ multiplex PCR, and the TCRdb table lists in-frame clones only, not all of them. Altogether about 59,000 clones are present, 72% being singletons, with the ten largest covering about 9%. Sequencing used peripheral blood, obtained from a patient treated with radiotherapy plus ipilimumab. The receptors originated from a human donor with non-small cell lung cancer whose response to radiotherapy plus ipilimumab could not be evaluated.

The V gene is TRBV19, the J gene TRBJ2-5, with 12 bases aligning to TRBD2. CDR3 length: 16 residues. The V segment lost 5 bases and the J segment 4 bases; nucleotides outside the gene matches: 8. The V gene's germline CDR1 is LNHDA and CDR2 SQIVND (reference sequence). CDR3 region: CASSPRTSGDGETQYF. Written as DNA, the CDR3 is TGTGCCAGTAGTCCCCGGACTAGCGGGGACGGAGAGACCCAGTACTTC.

This chain uses TRBV5-1 with TRBJ1-1; TRBD1 might be the D (5 bases). The CDR3 totals 17 residues. The V end was cut by 1 base, the J end by 6 bases, with 22 bases between. Germline V CDR1 and CDR2: SGHRS, YFSETQ. The CDR3 region is CASSLFGKGSPGAEAFF. CDR3 bases: TGCGCCAGCAGCTTGTTTGGGAAGGGGTCCCCGGGGGCTGAAGCTTTCTTT.

V usage is TRBV20-1 and J usage is TRBJ2-7, with D perhaps matching TRBD2 (5 bases). The germline gives CDR1 DFQATT, CDR2 SNEGSKA (reference sequence). The CDR3 sequence is 11 residues long. V shed 6 bases and J shed 6 bases, with 12 bases lying between them. The CDR3 reads CSALEGVEQYF. CDR3 coding DNA: TGCAGTGCCCTCGAGGGAGTCGAGCAGTACTTC.

The CDR3 loop reads CASSFTGSSYEQYF. The DNA of the CDR3 is TGTGCCAGCAGTTTTACGGGTTCTTCCTACGAGCAGTACTTC. The rearrangement links TRBV27 to TRBJ2-7; D call uncertain. V lost 3 bases and J 1 base, leaving 10 bases between the germline ends. Per the germline V gene, CDR1 is MNHEY and CDR2 is SMNVEV (reference sequence). There are 14 residues in the CDR3.

V gene TRBV4-1 combines with J gene TRBJ1-3, with D possibly TRBD1 on 5 matching bases. This CDR3 spans 18 amino acids. V shed 0 bases and J shed 0 bases, with 15 bases lying between them. Germline V lookup: CDR1 MGHRA, CDR2 YSYEKL. CDR3 loop: CASSQETTGFSSGNTIYF. CDR3 bases: TGCGCCAGCAGCCAAGAAACCACAGGATTTTCCTCTGGAAACACCATATATTTT.

The chain is built from TRBV5-1 and TRBJ1-5; a possible D gene is TRBD1 (6 bases). The germline CDR1 and CDR2 sequences are SGHRS and YFSETQ. Trimming took off 4 bases at V and 6 bases at J, with 14 bases between the two ends. The CDR3 is 14 amino acids. The chain's CDR3 is CASSPGVFGQPQHF. In DNA, the CDR3 is TGCGCCAGCAGCCCAGGGGTATTCGGTCAGCCCCAGCATTTT.

A few counts support this clone. The J gene is TRBJ1-1, the V gene TRBV6-5; tentatively, D is TRBD1 (6 bases). Germline CDR1 and CDR2: MNHEY and SVGAGI. CDR3 size: 15 residues. V was clipped by 0 bases and J by 1 base, with 9 bases between them. CDR3 amino acids: CASSYSRTANTEAFF. CDR3 DNA: TGTGCCAGCAGTTACTCAAGGACAGCGAACACTGAAGCTTTCTTT.

The chain links TRBV4-1 to TRBJ2-7; 7 positions agree with TRBD1. CDR1 and CDR2 (germline): MGHRA, YSYEKL. Unmatched junction bases numbered 4, after V lost 2 bases and J lost 3 bases. This CDR3 spans 14 amino acids. The CDR3 DNA sequence: TGCGCCAGCAGCCAATTTACAGGGGACTACGAGCAGTACTTC. Amino acid sequence: CASSQFTGDYEQYF.

A word on this clone: Mismatch with germline at one junction end may stem from a read error. The chain recombines TRBV4-1 with TRBJ1-2; D is possibly TRBD1 (5 bases). Germline V gene lookup returns CDR1 MGHRA and CDR2 YSYEKL. The length of the CDR3 is 14 residues. CDR3 protein: CASSQQPLDSIAIF. The CDR3 DNA reads as TGCGCCAGCAGCCAGCAGCCCCTCGACAGTATTGCGATCTTC.

For the CDR3, the DNA is TGCGCCAGCAGCATAGGGGACAGGGGCGGCTACAATGAGCAGTTCTTC. This gives the protein CASSIGDRGGYNEQFF. This rearrangement joins TRBV5-1 to TRBJ2-1; 10 bases are shared with TRBD1. Germline V gene sequence: CDR1 SGHRS, CDR2 YFSETQ. V gave up 4 bases and J gave up 3 bases; unmatched junction bases: 7. The CDR3 has 16 residues.

The CDR3 loop reads CASSIGGAADTQYF. The CDR3 DNA reads TGTGCCAGTAGTATTGGGGGGGCGGCAGATACGCAGTATTTT. The V and J genes are TRBV19 and TRBJ2-3, with TRBD2 as a possible D gene (7 bases). Deletions cut 3 bases from V and 4 bases from J, with 11 bases between. Per germline, CDR1 LNHDA and CDR2 SQIVND (reference sequence). The CDR3 is 14 amino acids.

The gene calls are TRBV6-1 and TRBJ2-3; D gene uncertain. Germline values: CDR1 MNHNS, CDR2 SASEGT. Trimming stripped 8 bases from V and 2 bases from J, with 8 bases between. This CDR3 has 12 residues. The CDR3 loop is CASRVSTDTQYF. CDR3 bases: TGTGCCAGCCGGGTCTCCACAGATACGCAGTATTTT.

The chain is built from TRBV4-2 and TRBJ1-1; no reliable D call. The CDR3 covers 12 residues. Trimming cost V 1 base and J 7 bases, with 7 bases left between them. CDR1 is LGHNA, CDR2 YNFKEQ, per germline. In DNA form, the CDR3 reads TGTGCCAGCAGCCAAGCCGGTGTTGAAGCTTTCTTT. Translated: CASSQAGVEAFF.

The chain couples TRBV5-1 to TRBJ2-2; TRBD2 agrees at 7 bases. The CDR3 length is 15 residues. Per germline, CDR1 SGHRS and CDR2 YFSETQ. Trimming cost V 6 bases and J 4 bases; bases outside gene matches: 9. In nucleotides, the CDR3 is TGCGCCAGCACTAGGGCGGGGGTTCCCACCGGGGAGCTGTTTTTT. Protein product: CASTRAGVPTGELFF.

The chain combines TRBV28 with TRBJ1-1; TRBD1 matches 11 bases. CDR1 and CDR2 (germline): MDHEN, SYDVKM. V shed 4 bases and J 2 bases; nucleotides not matched to a gene: 6. The CDR3 length is 16 residues. The DNA of the CDR3 is TGTGCCAGCAGTTCCCCACGGACAGGGGGCAACACTGAAGCTTTCTTT. This codes for CASSSPRTGGNTEAFF. The whole variable domain, filled in from reference TRBV28 and TRBJ1-1, reads DVKVTQSSRYLVKRTGEKVFLECVQDMDHENMFWYRQDPGLGLRLIYFSYDVKMKEKGDIPEGYSVSREKKERFSLILESASTNQTSMYLCASSSPRTGGNTEAFFGQGTRLTVV.

The chain carries TRBV28 and TRBJ1-5; the match to TRBD1 covers 9 bases. The CDR3 contains 15 residues. V lost 5 bases to trimming and J lost 8 bases; unmatched junction nucleotides: 10. Germline V CDR1 and CDR2: MDHEN, SYDVKM. CDR3 loop: CASSRDGTGRKPQHF. CDR3 DNA sequence: TGTGCCAGCAGTAGAGATGGGACAGGGCGCAAGCCCCAGCATTTT. Complete variable domain (other parts from reference TRBV28 and TRBJ1-5): DVKVTQSSRYLVKRTGEKVFLECVQDMDHENMFWYRQDPGLGLRLIYFSYDVKMKEKGDIPEGYSVSREKKERFSLILESASTNQTSMYLCASSRDGTGRKPQHFGDGTRLSIL.